A selection of T cell receptor beta chains follows, all from one sample in a study of blood T cell repertoires in COVID-19. Libraries were prepared by immunoSEQ multiplex PCR; TCRdb keeps only in-frame clonotypes and omits some of them. The sample consists of approximately 47,000 clones, roughly 83% of them appearing once. Sequencing used peripheral blood. The receptors originated from a woman aged 60-70 years with acute or convalescent COVID-19. The CDR3 runs from the conserved cysteine through the conserved F or W. The D gene is left open where the match is weak.

V gene,J gene,D gene,CDR3 DNA,CDR3 protein
TRBV5-4,TRBJ2-6,.,TGTGCCAGCAGCACGAGGGACTCTGGGGCCAACGTCCTGACTTTC,CASSTRDSGANVLTF
TRBV6-5,TRBJ1-1,.,TGTGCCAGCAGCCAAACGGTGAACACTGAAGCTTTCTTT,CASSQTVNTEAFF
TRBV7-6,TRBJ1-4,.,TGTGCCAGCAGCCGTATGACGGGTAATGAAAAACTGTTTTTT,CASSRMTGNEKLFF
TRBV5-3,TRBJ2-1,TRBD1,TGTGCCAGAAGGGTGGGACAGACCAACTCCTACAATGAGCAGTTCTTC,CARRVGQTNSYNEQFF
TRBV3-1/TRBV3-2,TRBJ1-2,TRBD1,TGTGCCAGCAGCCTGGGACAGGGTCGGGGCTACACCTTC,CASSLGQGRGYTF
TRBV3-1/TRBV3-2,TRBJ1-1,.,TGTGCCAGCAGCCCTCTAGCAGGCACTGAAGCTTTCTTT,CASSPLAGTEAFF
TRBV3-1/TRBV3-2,TRBJ1-5,.,TGTGCCAGCAGCCCTATCGGGGGTGATCAGCCCCAGCATTTT,CASSPIGGDQPQHF
TRBV9,TRBJ1-2,.,TGTGCCAGCAGCGTAGCGGGACACCCTAATGGCTACACCTTC,CASSVAGHPNGYTF
TRBV15,TRBJ2-2,TRBD2,TGTGCCACCAGCAGAGAGGCGACTAGCGGGAGGCCCAGGGGGGAGCTGTTTTTT,CATSREATSGRPRGELFF
TRBV10-3,TRBJ2-2,TRBD1,TGTGCCATCAGCGGGACAGGGGGCTGGACCGGGGAGCTGTTTTTT,CAISGTGGWTGELFF
TRBV4-2,TRBJ1-5,TRBD1,TGTGCCAGCAGCCAAGATGGGACAGGGGGCCTATATAGCAATCAGCCCCAGCATTTT,CASSQDGTGGLYSNQPQHF
TRBV11-1,TRBJ2-5,.,TGTGCCAGCAGCTTCAGTCAGCAAGAGACCCAGTACTTC,CASSFSQQETQYF
TRBV6-1,TRBJ2-1,TRBD1,TGTGCCAGCAGTGTTAACCGGGACAGGGCTTACAATGAGCAGTTCTTC,CASSVNRDRAYNEQFF
TRBV6-1,TRBJ2-7,TRBD2,TGTGCCAGCAGTGCCGGTAGCGGGAGGGCTCAAGGGGGGGAGCAGTACTTC,CASSAGSGRAQGGEQYF
TRBV2,TRBJ1-6,.,TGTGCCAGCACCCGGACGGGGGGTCTGGCCCTCCACTTT,CASTRTGGLALHF
TRBV9,TRBJ2-3,.,TGTGCCAGCAGCTTAAGTGGGGGGACAGATACGCAGTATTTT,CASSLSGGTDTQYF
TRBV30,TRBJ2-5,.,TGTGCCTGGAGCCGATCTCCCGGGATAACTCGGGAGACCCAGTACTTC,CAWSRSPGITRETQYF
TRBV7-9,TRBJ1-1,.,TGTGCCAGCAGCTTTGGAGACTCAAAAGCTTTCTTT,CASSFGDSKAFF
TRBV18,TRBJ1-1,.,TGTGCCAGCTCACCTGACAGGTACACTGAAGCTTTCTTT,CASSPDRYTEAFF
TRBV30,TRBJ1-1,TRBD1,TGTGCCTGGTTTGGGGACAGGGGATCAGAAGCTTTCTTT,CAWFGDRGSEAFF
TRBV11-2,TRBJ2-7,TRBD2,TGTGCCAGCAGTAAGACAGGCGGGAGGGGGTTGCGCGAGCAGTACTTC,CASSKTGGRGLREQYF
TRBV20-1,TRBJ1-1,.,TGCAGTGCTAGTAGTCGGGTGGCTGAAGCTTTCTTT,CSASSRVAEAFF
TRBV7-2,TRBJ2-7,TRBD1,TGTGCCAGCAGCTTATTGAGTGGGACAGTCTCCTACGAGCAGTACTTC,CASSLLSGTVSYEQYF
TRBV7-6,TRBJ1-1,TRBD1,TGTGCCAGCAGCATCTACAGGGGGCCCAACACTGAAGCTTTCTTT,CASSIYRGPNTEAFF
TRBV6-2/TRBV6-3,TRBJ1-2,TRBD1,TGTGCCAGCAGCCCGTTGGGACAGGGGGAAATGAGTCGGGATGGCTACACCTTC,CASSPLGQGEMSRDGYTF
TRBV6-4,TRBJ2-5,.,TGTGCCAGCAGTGACTGCAGCGGCAAAGAGACCCAGTACTTC,CASSDCSGKETQYF
TRBV24-1,TRBJ2-2,TRBD1,TGTGCCACCAGTGATCGACAGGGACGAATCAGCGGGGAGCTGTTTTTT,CATSDRQGRISGELFF
TRBV3-1/TRBV3-2,TRBJ1-4,.,TGTGCCAGCAGATACAGGGATGGGGATGAAAAACTGTTTTTT,CASRYRDGDEKLFF
TRBV10-3,TRBJ1-6,TRBD1,TGTGCCATCAGTGATCGGACAGGTTATTCACCCCTCCACTTT,CAISDRTGYSPLHF
TRBV28,TRBJ1-6,TRBD1,TGTGCCAGCAGGGTAGGGACAGGAAATTCACCCCTCCACTTT,CASRVGTGNSPLHF
TRBV20-1,TRBJ1-1,TRBD1,TGCAGTGCTAGTTCCGGGACAGGGGACGGCACTGAAGCTTTCTTT,CSASSGTGDGTEAFF
TRBV5-1,TRBJ2-3,TRBD2,TGCGCCAGCAGGACTAGCGGGTCCGATACGCAGTATTTT,CASRTSGSDTQYF